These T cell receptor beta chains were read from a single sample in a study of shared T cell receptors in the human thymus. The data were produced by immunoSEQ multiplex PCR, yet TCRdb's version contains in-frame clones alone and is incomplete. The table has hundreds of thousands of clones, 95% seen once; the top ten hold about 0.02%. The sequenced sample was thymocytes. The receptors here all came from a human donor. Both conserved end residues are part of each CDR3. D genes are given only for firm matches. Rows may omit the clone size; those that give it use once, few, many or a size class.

CASAPKSSYNSPLHF | TGCGCCAGCGCCCCAAAGAGCTCCTATAATTCACCCCTCCACTTT | TRBV5-1 | - | TRBJ1-6 | -
CASSEVGSANYGYTF | TGTGCCAGCAGTGAAGTTGGATCAGCTAACTATGGCTACACCTTC | TRBV6-1 | - | TRBJ1-2 | -
CASSLAGTSGADCTDTQYF | TGTGCCAGCAGCTTGGCCGGGACTAGCGGGGCGGATTGCACAGATACGCAGTATTTT | TRBV5-6 | once | TRBJ2-3 | TRBD2
CASSFSGGYNEQFF | TGTGCCAGCAGCTTCAGTGGGGGTTACAATGAGCAGTTCTTC | TRBV7-6 | - | TRBJ2-1 | -
CASSLNGAGNTIYF | TGTGCCAGCAGCTTAAACGGGGCTGGAAACACCATATATTTT | TRBV7-3 | - | TRBJ1-3 | -
CASSFGTGNTEAFF | TGTGCCAGCAGCTTCGGGACAGGGAACACTGAAGCTTTCTTT | TRBV11-3 | - | TRBJ1-1 | TRBD1
CASSYEDRAFNYGYTF | TGCGCCAGCAGCTACGAGGACAGGGCTTTTAACTATGGCTACACCTTC | TRBV5-1 | - | TRBJ1-2 | TRBD1
CASSEEREGPDTQYF | TGTGCCAGCAGTGAGGAGCGGGAGGGCCCAGATACGCAGTATTTT | TRBV6-4 | - | TRBJ2-3 | TRBD2
CASSLVDREPTEAFF | TGCGCCAGCAGCTTGGTTGACAGGGAGCCCACTGAAGCTTTCTTT | TRBV5-1 | - | TRBJ1-1 | TRBD1
CASSLTPEGTGELFF | TGTGCCAGCAGCTTAACGCCCGAAGGAACCGGGGAGCTGTTTTTT | TRBV11-1 | - | TRBJ2-2 | -
CAIFDRDYGYTF | TGTGCCATCTTTGACAGGGACTATGGCTACACCTTC | TRBV14 | once | TRBJ1-2 | TRBD1
CATWCDRGRGEKLFF | TGTGCCACCTGGTGTGACAGGGGGCGAGGTGAAAAACTGTTTTTT | TRBV15 | once | TRBJ1-4 | TRBD1
CASSLAVRPMGDTQYF | TGTGCCAGCAGCTTAGCCGTCCGGCCGATGGGAGATACGCAGTATTTT | TRBV11-1 | - | TRBJ2-3 | -
CASSLALPYLAGNNEQFF | TGTGCCAGCAGCTTAGCTCTTCCCTATCTAGCGGGCAACAATGAGCAGTTCTTC | TRBV7-2 | - | TRBJ2-1 | TRBD2
CAMGVGELFF | TGTGCTATGGGTGTGGGGGAGCTGTTTTTT | TRBV19 | - | TRBJ2-2 | -
CASSEGSDTQYF | TGTGCCAGCAGTGAGGGGTCAGATACGCAGTATTTT | TRBV6-6 | once | TRBJ2-3 | -
CASSLVTSEGGPGTQYF | TGTGCCAGCAGCTTAGTGACTAGCGAGGGGGGACCAGGTACGCAGTATTTT | TRBV11-2 | - | TRBJ2-3 | TRBD2
CASRTGLAAITDTQYF | TGTGCCAGCAGGACCGGACTAGCGGCTATCACAGATACGCAGTATTTT | TRBV2 | - | TRBJ2-3 | TRBD2
CASSLVPSGSTDTQYF | TGTGCCAGCAGCTTAGTCCCTAGCGGGAGCACAGATACGCAGTATTTT | TRBV7-6 | - | TRBJ2-3 | TRBD2
CASSETPGQGAGANVLTF | TGCGCCAGCAGTGAAACTCCGGGACAGGGGGCCGGGGCCAACGTCCTGACTTTC | TRBV10-1 | - | TRBJ2-6 | TRBD1
CASSLAGLAVHEQYF | TGTGCCAGCAGCTTAGCGGGACTAGCGGTTCACGAGCAGTACTTC | TRBV7-9 | once | TRBJ2-7 | TRBD2
CASSSEGGNYGYTF | TGTGCCAGCAGCTCAGAGGGGGGAAACTATGGCTACACCTTC | TRBV6-5 | - | TRBJ1-2 | -
CASSPRTSGRPGANVLTF | TGTGCCAGCAGCCCCAGGACTAGCGGGAGGCCTGGGGCCAACGTCCTGACTTTC | TRBV7-7 | - | TRBJ2-6 | TRBD2
CAISGSWVPGNTIYF | TGTGCCATCAGTGGATCGTGGGTTCCTGGAAACACCATATATTTT | TRBV10-3 | - | TRBJ1-3 | -
CASSPPGRHVGEQYF | TGTGCCAGCTCACCCCCAGGACGGCATGTCGGCGAGCAGTACTTC | TRBV18 | - | TRBJ2-7 | -
CSVEKGSYGYTF | TGCAGCGTTGAGAAGGGGTCCTATGGCTACACCTTC | TRBV29-1 | - | TRBJ1-2 | -
CAWSARGLRGPAYNSPLHF | TGTGCCTGGAGTGCCCGAGGATTGAGGGGGCCGGCCTATAATTCACCCCTCCACTTT | TRBV30 | once | TRBJ1-6 | TRBD1
CASSYGPSGTGETQYF | TGTGCCAGCAGTTACGGGCCTAGCGGGACGGGGGAGACCCAGTACTTC | TRBV6-5 | - | TRBJ2-5 | TRBD2
CASSRGLAGSYYEQYF | TGTGCCAGCAGCCGTGGACTAGCGGGGAGCTACTACGAGCAGTACTTC | TRBV7-2 | - | TRBJ2-7 | TRBD2